These 32 T cell receptor beta chains share one sample of origin, sequenced in a study of T cells after yellow fever vaccination. TCRdb reprocessed the 5' RACE reads with MiXCR, giving one entry per CDR3 protein. The table records 350,000 to 550,000 distinct CDR3 sequences, approximately 19% of them present only once. The source material was PBMCs, sampled before the yellow fever booster vaccination. These receptor sequences come from a man younger than 30 who received the YFV17D yellow fever vaccine.

This clonotype was observed many times. The V call is TRBV7-8, the J call TRBJ1-6, with 9 bases matching TRBD1. The CDR3 spans 16 residues. Trimming took 6 bases from V and 1 from J; bases not matched to a gene: 4. Germline CDR1 and CDR2: SGHVS and FQNEAQ. As DNA, the CDR3 is TGTGCCAGCAGGGGGGACAGGGAGTCCTATAATTCACCCCTCCACTTT. Translated: CASRGDRESYNSPLHF.

This clonotype was observed a few times. The genes are TRBV7-2 and TRBJ2-2; TRBD2 might be the D (6 bases). CDR1 and CDR2 (germline): SGHTA, FQGNSA. V lost 5 bases, J lost 9 bases, and 13 bases lay in between. This CDR3 has 13 residues. CDR3 coding DNA: TGTGCCAGCAGCCCCCCGGGGGTACGGGAGCTGTTTTTT. Its translation: CASSPPGVRELFF.

V usage is TRBV6-6 and J usage is TRBJ2-7; the match to TRBD1 covers 7 bases. V lost 6 bases and J lost 3; bases outside the gene matches: 5. The CDR3 spans 13 residues. Germline V CDR1 and CDR2: MNHNY, SVGAGI (reference sequence). The CDR3 region is CASRSGQDYEQYF. DNA for the CDR3: TGTGCCAGCAGATCCGGACAGGACTACGAGCAGTACTTC.

V gene TRBV7-2 combines with J gene TRBJ2-2; D possibly corresponds to TRBD2 (5 bases). Germline assignment: CDR1 SGHTA and CDR2 FQGNSA. V shed 3 bases and J shed 3 bases, with 11 bases lying between them. The length of the CDR3 is 15 residues. The CDR3 DNA reads as TGTGCCAGCAGCTTCCGGCGGGCAGACACCGGGGAGCTGTTTTTT. Translating it yields CASSFRRADTGELFF.

The chain employs TRBV6-2 or TRBV6-3 and TRBJ2-7; 7 bases are a match to TRBD2. V was pared by 4 bases and J by 9 bases, with 6 bases of the junction left unmatched. The CDR3 contains 12 residues. CDR1 and CDR2 from the germline V gene are MNHEY and SVGEGT. The CDR3 sequence: CASSSGLVGQYV. In DNA form, the CDR3 reads TGTGCCAGCAGTTCTGGACTAGTCGGGCAGTACGTC.

V usage is TRBV5-6 and J usage is TRBJ2-5; the match to TRBD2 covers 8 bases. Germline lookup yields CDR1 SGHDT and CDR2 YYEEEE. Trimming cost V 7 bases and J 3 bases; bases outside gene matches: 11. CDR3 length: 15 amino acids. CDR3 residues: CASCDPGGVKETQYF. The CDR3 DNA sequence: TGTGCCAGCTGCGATCCCGGGGGGGTAAAAGAGACCCAGTACTTC.

This clonotype was counted a few times. This chain joins TRBV6-5 and TRBJ1-4, with D possibly being TRBD1 (6 bases). V lost 2 bases to trimming and J lost 5 bases, with 9 bases between them. Germline CDR1 is MNHEY and CDR2 is SVGAGI. This CDR3 comprises 14 residues. CDR3 protein: CASSYGGANEKLFF. DNA for the CDR3: TGTGCCAGCAGTTACGGGGGGGCGAATGAAAAACTGTTTTTT.

CDR3 protein: CASRKRDTQYF. CDR3 nucleotides: TGTGCCAGCAGGAAAAGAGATACGCAGTATTTT. J is TRBJ2-3 and V is TRBV12-3 or TRBV12-4; D is uncertain. The CDR3 loop spans 11 amino acids. V gave up 6 bases and J gave up 5 bases, with 6 bases separating them.

This clonotype was seen a handful of times. The rearrangement uses TRBV5-1 and TRBJ2-7, with no clear D. Germline V CDR1 and CDR2: SGHRS, YFSETQ. Between the trimmed V and J ends, which lost 3 bases and 1 base, there was a span of 11 bases. The CDR3 contains 14 residues. The CDR3 DNA is TGCGCCAGCAGCTACACCTACCGGTCCTACGAGCAGTACTTC. The encoded protein is CASSYTYRSYEQYF.

This clonotype was counted only a few times. The chain employs TRBV29-1 and TRBJ2-1; 15 positions agree with TRBD2. From germline, CDR1 is SQVTM and CDR2 ANQGSEA. Trimming removed 7 bases from V and 5 bases from J; junction bases left unmatched: 6. The CDR3 has 15 amino acids. CDR3 amino acids: CSGRTSGGAHNEQFF. Here the CDR3 DNA reads TGCAGCGGGCGGACTAGCGGGGGGGCCCACAATGAGCAGTTCTTC.

This clonotype was counted a few times. CDR3 region: CASSSTRGEQFF. CDR3 nucleotide sequence: TGTGCCAGCAGCTCTACCCGGGGCGAGCAGTTCTTC. This chain links TRBV12-3 or TRBV12-4 with TRBJ2-1; perhaps D is TRBD1 or TRBD2 (5 bases each). There are 12 residues in the CDR3. V dropped 6 bases and J dropped 10 bases, with 13 bases sitting between them.

The genes are TRBV20-1 and TRBJ2-2; D could derive from TRBD1 or TRBD2 (5 bases each). V lost 3 bases and J 4 bases, leaving 9 bases between the germline ends. Germline values: CDR1 DFQATT, CDR2 SNEGSKA (reference sequence). The CDR3 is 13 amino acids. The CDR3 spells CSARRGGTGELFF. For the CDR3, the DNA is TGCAGTGCTAGGCGTGGGGGCACCGGGGAGCTGTTTTTT.

This clonotype came up many times. CDR3 sequence (DNA): TGTGCCATCAGTGAAGGCGGGGGGGCCCGTGAGACCCAGTACTTC. Its translation is CAISEGGGARETQYF. The chain combines TRBV10-3 with TRBJ2-5; 9 bases align to TRBD2. This CDR3 has 15 residues. Germline V lookup: CDR1 ENHRY, CDR2 SYGVKD. The J segment lost 5 bases and the V segment lost 3 bases, leaving 7 bases of the junction unmatched.

This clonotype was picked up many times. The genes are TRBV4-2 and TRBJ1-1; 7 bases are a match to TRBD1. Germline assignment: CDR1 LGHNA and CDR2 YNFKEQ. CDR3 length: 16 residues. After removal of 0 bases from V and 3 bases from J, the junction contained 7 bases not matched to a gene. The CDR3 here is CASSQENGGGHTEAFF. DNA of the CDR3: TGTGCCAGCAGCCAAGAGAACGGAGGGGGCCACACTGAAGCTTTCTTT.

The V gene is TRBV20-1, the J gene TRBJ1-6; possible D gene TRBD1, 6 bases. The CDR3 extends over 15 amino acids. The V end was cut by 0 bases, the J end by 7 bases, with 13 bases between. CDR1 and CDR2 (germline): DFQATT, SNEGSKA (reference sequence). In DNA form, the CDR3 reads TGCAGTGCTAGAGATTTCTCAGGGGCCAATTCACCCCTCCACTTT. Translation gives CSARDFSGANSPLHF.

CDR3 sequence: CSARDSAGIQETQYF. For the CDR3, the DNA is TGCAGTGCTAGAGATTCAGCGGGGATCCAAGAGACCCAGTACTTC. V is TRBV20-1 and J is TRBJ2-5, with 7 bases aligning to TRBD2. After removal of 0 bases from V and 1 base from J, the junction contained 5 bases not matched to a gene. The CDR3 length is 15 residues. Germline V gives CDR1 DFQATT, CDR2 SNEGSKA (reference sequence).

This clonotype was seen a single time. The V and J genes are TRBV24-1 and TRBJ2-2; D unclear. V shed 4 bases and J shed 7 bases, with 6 bases lying between them. Germline loops: CDR1 KGHDR, CDR2 SFDVKD. The CDR3 extends over 12 amino acids. CDR3 region: CATSEWGGELFF. The CDR3 DNA is TGTGCCACCAGTGAATGGGGCGGGGAGCTGTTTTTT.

The chain recombines TRBV12-3 or TRBV12-4 with TRBJ1-2; a weak D match, TRBD1 (5 bases). CDR3 length: 13 amino acids. Trimming left V 8 bases short and J 4 bases short, with 14 bases between. The CDR3: CASQPRDGYGYTF. The CDR3 DNA reads TGTGCCAGCCAGCCCCGGGACGGCTATGGCTACACCTTC.

The CDR3, as DNA: TGCGCCAGCAGCTTGATAGATGGGGCGGGAGAGACCCAGTACTTC. This sequence encodes CASSLIDGAGETQYF. The chain links TRBV5-1 to TRBJ2-5; D assignment may be TRBD1 or TRBD2 (5 bases each). Per the germline V gene, CDR1 is SGHRS and CDR2 is YFSETQ. CDR3 length equals 15 residues. Deletions cut 1 base from V and 4 bases from J, with 14 bases between.

This clonotype turned up a few times. The chain combines TRBV6-2 or TRBV6-3 with TRBJ2-1, with D possibly TRBD1 on 6 matching bases. The CDR3 runs 15 residues. The germline V gene has CDR1 MNHEY and CDR2 SVGEGT. V was shortened by 5 bases and J by 5 bases, with 16 bases between the two germline ends. CDR3 sequence: CASSPNDRPDNEQFF. The CDR3 bases are TGTGCCAGCAGTCCCAATGACAGGCCGGACAATGAGCAGTTCTTC.

This clonotype occurred many times. The chain uses TRBV20-1 and TRBJ1-1; a possible D gene is TRBD1 (6 bases). CDR1 and CDR2 (germline): DFQATT, SNEGSKA (reference sequence). V was clipped by 5 bases and J by 2 bases, with 9 bases between them. The CDR3 extends over 12 amino acids. As DNA, the CDR3 is TGCAGTGCTCAACAGGGTAACACTGAAGCTTTCTTT. Its protein is CSAQQGNTEAFF.

The CDR3 bases are TGTGCCAGCAGCTCTATGTTCGGGCCGGTGGATTTGGTGGGCACCGGGGAGCTGTTTTTT. Residues: CASSSMFGPVDLVGTGELFF. The V gene is TRBV5-4, the J gene TRBJ2-2; D unresolved. V was trimmed by 3 bases and J by 4 bases, leaving 28 bases between them. The CDR3 loop spans 20 amino acids. Germline CDR1 is SGHNT and CDR2 is YYREEE (reference sequence).

J is TRBJ2-5 and V is TRBV21-1. TRBV21-1 is a pseudogene locus. The CDR3 runs to 13 residues. The CDR3 nucleotides are TGTGCCAGCTCTTCTGTACGACGGGGGACCCAGTACTTC. Protein product: CASSSVRRGTQYF.

The J gene is TRBJ2-7, the V gene TRBV6-2 or TRBV6-3; D may be TRBD1 (7 bases). Trimming left V 6 bases short and J 6 bases short, with 12 bases between. The germline V gene encodes CDR1 MNHEY and CDR2 SVGEGT. The length of the CDR3 is 12 residues. Here the CDR3 reads CASSDREAEQYV. CDR3 DNA: TGTGCCAGCAGCGACAGGGAGGCCGAGCAGTACGTC.

This clonotype has only a few counts. The chain links TRBV2 to TRBJ2-1, with 10 bases aligning to TRBD1. V dropped 5 bases and J dropped 16; count of bases not matched to a gene: 17. In germline, CDR1 is SNHLY, CDR2 FYNNEI. This CDR3 region has 15 residues. The CDR3 sequence is CASSQTRDRGTINFF. CDR3 sequence (DNA): TGTGCCAGCAGTCAGACTCGGGACAGGGGTACGATTAATTTCTTC.

The chain has TRBV2 and TRBJ1-2, with a weak D call TRBD1 (5 bases). The CDR3 is 13 amino acids. V shed 3 bases and J shed 4 bases, with 9 bases lying between them. The germline CDR1 and CDR2 sequences are SNHLY and FYNNEI. This chain's CDR3 is CASSERGTYGYTF. The DNA for the CDR3 is TGTGCCAGCAGTGAGAGGGGCACCTATGGCTACACCTTC.

The V and J genes are TRBV7-3 and TRBJ2-3; 11 bases match TRBD2. In germline, CDR1 is SGHTA, CDR2 FQGTGA. The CDR3 sequence is 15 residues long. Unmatched junction bases numbered 6, after V lost 5 bases and J lost 5 bases. In DNA form, the CDR3 reads TGTGCCAGCAGCCCCAGAGGGACTAGCGGAGATACGCAGTATTTT. Translated, it gives CASSPRGTSGDTQYF.

The chain uses TRBV9 and TRBJ1-2, with D tentatively TRBD1 (5 bases). V dropped 0 bases and J dropped 7 bases, with 13 bases sitting between them. The CDR3 totals 14 residues. Germline lookup yields CDR1 SGDLS and CDR2 YYNGEE. CDR3 region: CASSVAGQSSGYTF. CDR3 coding DNA: TGTGCCAGCAGCGTAGCGGGGCAATCTAGTGGCTACACCTTC.

The chain is built from TRBV4-1 and TRBJ2-5; tentative D call: TRBD2 (5 bases). This CDR3 is 14 amino acids long. V was pared by 3 bases and J by 2 bases, with 10 bases between. Germline values: CDR1 MGHRA, CDR2 YSYEKL. CDR3 amino acids: CASSHRTGQETQYF. CDR3 bases: TGCGCCAGCAGCCACCGGACGGGGCAAGAGACCCAGTACTTC.

This clonotype appeared a few times. The chain uses TRBV7-6 and TRBJ2-5; 8 bases agree with TRBD2. Trimming cost V 5 bases and J 5 bases; bases outside gene matches: 13. From germline, CDR1 is SGHVS and CDR2 FNYEAQ. CDR3 length: 16 amino acids. CDR3: CASSPLDGGAVETQYF. CDR3 nucleotide sequence: TGTGCCAGCAGCCCCCTCGACGGGGGGGCCGTGGAGACCCAGTACTTC.

The rearrangement joins TRBV3-1 to TRBJ2-7; a possible D gene is TRBD2 (6 bases). Germline values: CDR1 LGHDT, CDR2 YNNKEL (reference sequence). Deletions cut 0 bases from V and 0 bases from J, with 12 bases between. The CDR3 extends over 16 amino acids. The CDR3 region is CASSQEAGLISYEQYV. CDR3 bases: TGTGCCAGCAGCCAAGAAGCGGGTTTAATCTCCTACGAGCAGTACGTC.

The V and J genes are TRBV19 and TRBJ2-5; D may be TRBD1 (6 bases). V gave up 4 bases and J gave up 5 bases, with 11 bases separating them. This CDR3 has 13 residues. Germline values: CDR1 LNHDA, CDR2 SQIVND (reference sequence). CDR3: CASSTGVRETQYF. CDR3 DNA sequence: TGTGCCAGTAGTACAGGGGTCCGGGAGACCCAGTACTTC. Using reference TRBV19 and TRBJ2-5 for the parts outside the CDR3, the full variable domain is DGGITQSPKYLFRKEGQNVTLSCEQNLNHDAMYWYRQDPGQGLRLIYYSQIVNDFQKGDIAEGYSVSREKKESFPLTVTSAQKNPTAFYLCASSTGVRETQYFGPGTRLLVL.